The 20 T cell receptor beta chains below were found in one sample sequenced in a study of T cell responses to AZD1222 COVID-19 vaccine. Here immunoSEQ multiplex PCR was the method, and the copy in TCRdb shows in-frame clones only, minus some. The repertoire consists of 55,000 to 75,000 clones, with roughly 85% occurring once and the leading ten covering about a fifth. The specimen was peripheral blood, collected on day 0 of AZD1222 vaccination. These receptors originate from an adult in good health.

This chain joins TRBV7-6 and TRBJ1-4, with 7 bases identical to TRBD1. The V segment lost 7 bases and the J segment 0 bases; nucleotides outside the gene matches: 11. The germline gives CDR1 SGHVS, CDR2 FNYEAQ. The CDR3 covers 17 residues. The CDR3 spells CASTSNPGTATNEKLFF. The CDR3 region has the DNA TGTGCCAGCACCTCCAACCCCGGGACAGCAACTAATGAAAAACTGTTTTTT. Full variable domain (outside the CDR3, taken from reference TRBV7-6 and TRBJ1-4): GAGVSQSPRYKVTKRGQDVALRCDPISGHVSLYWYRQALGQGPEFLTYFNYEAQQDKSGLPNDRFSAERPEGSISTLTIQRTEQRDSAMYRCASTSNPGTATNEKLFFGSGTQLSVL.

V usage is TRBV27 and J usage is TRBJ2-1; possible D gene TRBD1, 5 bases. Trimming took 5 bases from V and 7 from J, leaving 6 bases between them. The germline CDR1 and CDR2 sequences are MNHEY and SMNVEV (reference sequence). This CDR3 contains 11 residues. The CDR3 DNA is TGTGCCAGCAGTAGGGGTAATGAGCAGTTCTTC. Translating it yields CASSRGNEQFF.

In its sample, this clone was seen a few times. The CDR3 loop is CSASFHPTGGSQPQHF. For the CDR3, the DNA is TGCAGTGCTAGTTTTCATCCTACAGGGGGCTCGCAGCCCCAGCATTTT. This sequence joins TRBV20-1 and TRBJ1-5; 9 bases align to TRBD1. The CDR3 has 16 residues. Germline values: CDR1 DFQATT, CDR2 SNEGSKA (reference sequence). The J segment lost 7 bases and the V segment lost 3 bases, leaving 13 bases of the junction unmatched.

The chain uses TRBV25-1 and TRBJ1-4, with D maybe TRBD1 (6 bases). CDR1 is MGHDK, CDR2 SYGVNS, per germline. The germline V and J ends were trimmed by 6 bases and 6 bases, with 14 bases remaining between them. This CDR3 is 14 amino acids long. The CDR3 nucleotides read TGTGCCAGCAGGCAGGGGCTTTATGATGAAAAACTGTTTTTT. This sequence encodes CASRQGLYDEKLFF.

This rearrangement joins TRBV6-5 to TRBJ2-5; D not certain. Germline V gene sequence: CDR1 MNHEY, CDR2 SVGAGI. V lost 6 bases to trimming and J lost 5 bases, with 13 bases between them. The length of the CDR3 is 13 residues. CDR3 sequence reads: CASSPLVAETQYF. CDR3 nucleotides: TGTGCCAGCAGCCCCCTCGTCGCCGAGACCCAGTACTTC.

The rearrangement links TRBV10-3 to TRBJ2-7; 9 bases fit TRBD1. The germline V gene has CDR1 ENHRY and CDR2 SYGVKD. After removal of 3 bases from V and 3 bases from J, the junction contained 6 bases not matched to a gene. The CDR3 extends over 15 amino acids. The CDR3: CAISDIGTGHYEQYF. The DNA of the CDR3 is TGTGCCATCAGTGACATCGGGACAGGGCACTACGAGCAGTACTTC.

This rearrangement joins TRBV18 to TRBJ2-1; TRBD1 agrees at 10 bases. This CDR3 spans 15 amino acids. V gave up 3 bases and J gave up 5 bases; unmatched junction bases: 4. The germline V gene has CDR1 KGHSH and CDR2 LQKENI. In DNA, the CDR3 is TGTGCCAGCTCACCGGGACAGGGGATTGACAATGAGCAGTTCTTC. Translated, it gives CASSPGQGIDNEQFF.

V and J are TRBV5-1 and TRBJ1-1; D gene uncertain. The V and J ends lost 4 bases and 1 base respectively, with 11 bases between them. Germline CDR1 and CDR2: SGHRS and YFSETQ. This CDR3 is 14 amino acids long. The CDR3 nucleotides read TGCGCCAGCAGCGCGGGTTTAAGGAACACTGAAGCTTTCTTT. Protein: CASSAGLRNTEAFF. The full variable domain, completed using reference TRBV5-1 and TRBJ1-1, is KAGVTQTPRYLIKTRGQQVTLSCSPISGHRSVSWYQQTPGQGLQFLFEYFSETQRNKGNFPGRFSGRQFSNSRSEMNVSTLELGDSALYLCASSAGLRNTEAFFGQGTRLTVV.

Here the CDR3 reads CAWSGRPQSQETQYF. For the CDR3, the DNA is TGTGCCTGGAGTGGTAGACCACAGAGCCAAGAGACCCAGTACTTC. The chain is built from TRBV30 and TRBJ2-5; D unresolved. The V end lost 1 base, the J end lost 1 base, and 13 bases lay between the germline ends. Germline loops: CDR1 GTSNPN, CDR2 SVGIG (reference sequence). The CDR3 is 15 residues long.

J is TRBJ2-1 and V is TRBV27, with unresolved D. V was pared by 4 bases and J by 6 bases, with 13 bases between. This CDR3 spans 14 amino acids. CDR1 and CDR2 (germline): MNHEY, SMNVEV (reference sequence). The chain's CDR3 is CASSSWTESNEQFF. In DNA, the CDR3 is TGTGCCAGCAGTTCCTGGACGGAATCCAATGAGCAGTTCTTC.

The gene calls are TRBV11-2 and TRBJ2-1; D is perhaps TRBD1 (5 bases). Germline loops: CDR1 SGHAT, CDR2 FQNNGV. V gave up 3 bases and J gave up 7 bases, with 19 bases separating them. This CDR3 has 16 amino acids. CDR3 in amino acids: CASSLAPRMKGNEQFF. The DNA for the CDR3 is TGTGCCAGCAGCTTGGCCCCCCGGATGAAGGGGAATGAGCAGTTCTTC.

The chain combines TRBV11-2 with TRBJ2-1; the D gene is possibly TRBD2 (6 bases). The V gene lost 1 base and the J gene lost 9 bases, with 13 bases spanning the gap. The germline V gene encodes CDR1 SGHAT and CDR2 FQNNGV. This CDR3 spans 14 amino acids. DNA of the CDR3: TGTGCCAGCAGCTTAGTGTCTAAGGGAGGTGAGCAGTTCTTC. Encoded protein: CASSLVSKGGEQFF.

The chain employs TRBV27 and TRBJ1-5; D is perhaps TRBD1 (6 bases). Germline V gene data show CDR1 as MNHEY and CDR2 as SMNVEV (reference sequence). V gave up 5 bases and J gave up 4 bases, with 9 bases separating them. The CDR3 length is 13 residues. The CDR3 DNA follows: TGTGCCAGCAGTATCAGGGGAAATCAGCCCCAGCATTTT. As protein: CASSIRGNQPQHF.

This chain joins TRBV7-6 and TRBJ2-7, with 8 positions matching TRBD1. Trimming took 5 bases from V and 6 from J; bases not matched to a gene: 6. CDR3 length: 13 amino acids. CDR1 SGHVS and CDR2 FNYEAQ come from the germline V gene. CDR3 residues: CASSPDRVGEQYF. The CDR3 DNA sequence: TGTGCCAGCAGCCCGGACAGGGTTGGCGAGCAGTACTTC.

The V gene is TRBV5-6, the J gene TRBJ1-3; D ambiguous. Germline V gene data show CDR1 as SGHDT and CDR2 as YYEEEE. V lost 2 bases and J 1 base, leaving 13 bases between the germline ends. The CDR3 loop spans 16 amino acids. CDR3 amino acids: CASSFRGQGSGNTIYF. CDR3 bases: TGTGCCAGCAGCTTCCGGGGTCAAGGATCTGGAAACACCATATATTTT. The complete variable domain, with remaining parts taken from reference TRBV5-6 and TRBJ1-3, reads DAGVTQSPTHLIKTRGQQVTLRCSPKSGHDTVSWYQQALGQGPQFIFQYYEEEERQRGNFPDRFSGHQFPNYSSELNVNALLLGDSALYLCASSFRGQGSGNTIYFGEGSWLTVV.

The chain combines TRBV9 with TRBJ2-5, with D possibly TRBD1 on 5 matching bases. Trimming removed 0 bases at V and 5 bases at J, with 17 bases between. The germline V gene has CDR1 SGDLS and CDR2 YYNGEE. This CDR3 region has 16 residues. CDR3 region: CASSVGQGRSGETQYF. DNA for the CDR3: TGTGCCAGCAGCGTAGGTCAGGGTAGGTCTGGGGAGACCCAGTACTTC.

This clone was counted once. The chain recombines TRBV25-1 with TRBJ1-2; unclear D gene. The germline V and J ends were trimmed by 7 bases and 7 bases, with 16 bases remaining between them. This CDR3 is 13 amino acids long. Germline V gene lookup returns CDR1 MGHDK and CDR2 SYGVNS. CDR3 sequence reads: CASKQSGVGGYTF. The CDR3 region has the DNA TGTGCCAGCAAACAGTCGGGAGTCGGTGGCTACACCTTC.

This clone was picked up one time. The rearrangement uses TRBV10-3 and TRBJ1-2, with D perhaps TRBD1 (6 bases). CDR1 ENHRY and CDR2 SYGVKD come from the germline V gene. The CDR3 contains 15 residues. Trimming took off 3 bases at V and 6 bases at J, with 17 bases between the two ends. CDR3 sequence: CAISEAAQGRDGYTF. Here the CDR3 DNA reads TGTGCCATCAGTGAAGCGGCGCAGGGGAGGGATGGCTACACCTTC.

In DNA, the CDR3 is TGTGCCAGCTCACCACCCCAGACAGGCGACTCTGGAAACACCATATATTTT. It encodes CASSPPQTGDSGNTIYF. The chain has TRBV18 and TRBJ1-3; perhaps TRBD1 as D (6 bases). V shed 0 bases and J shed 0 bases, with 12 bases lying between them. CDR3 length: 17 amino acids. Germline V gives CDR1 KGHSH, CDR2 LQKENI.

The V gene is TRBV14, the J gene TRBJ2-1, with D possibly TRBD2 on 6 matching bases. The CDR3 loop spans 14 amino acids. V lost 8 bases to trimming and J lost 1 base, with 12 bases between them. Germline V gives CDR1 SGHDN, CDR2 FVKESK. CDR3 in DNA: TGTGCCAGCGGAGGGCTAGCGTCCTACAATGAGCAGTTCTTC. This translates into CASGGLASYNEQFF. Variable domain in full (rest from reference TRBV14 and TRBJ2-1): EAGVTQFPSHSVIEKGQTVTLRCDPISGHDNLYWYRRVMGKEIKFLLHFVKESKQDESGMPNNRFLAERTGGTYSTLKVQPAELEDSGVYFCASGGLASYNEQFFGPGTRLTVL.